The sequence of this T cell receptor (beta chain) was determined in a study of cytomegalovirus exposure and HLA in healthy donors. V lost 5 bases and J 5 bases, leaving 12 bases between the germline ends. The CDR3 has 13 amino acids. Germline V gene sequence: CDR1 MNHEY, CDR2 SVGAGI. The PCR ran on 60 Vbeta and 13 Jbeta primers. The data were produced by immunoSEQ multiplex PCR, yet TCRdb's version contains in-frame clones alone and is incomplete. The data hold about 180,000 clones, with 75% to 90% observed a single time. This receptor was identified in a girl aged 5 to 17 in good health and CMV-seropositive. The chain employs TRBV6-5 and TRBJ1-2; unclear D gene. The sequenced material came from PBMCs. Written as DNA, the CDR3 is TGTGCCAGCAGTATTGATCCGGAGTATGGCTACACCTTC. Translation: CASSIDPEYGYTF.